The entry below gives a single TCR beta chain sequence along with its context. As the sequencing template, cDNA was produced by extracting RNA and reverse transcribing it. Sequencing used immunoSEQ multiplex PCR; TCRdb keeps in-frame clones, though not all of them. Here the sample spans 120,000 to 150,000 clones, roughly 82% being singletons. As to treatment: oral pan-JAK inhibitor, 5-10 mg twice daily. This sample is part of a study of CD8+ T cells in alopecia areata. The CDR3 is made up of 15 amino acids. V lost 3 bases to trimming and J lost 1 base, with 13 bases between them. Germline CDR1 and CDR2: MNHEY and SMNVEV (reference sequence).

Specimen: CD8+ T cells sorted from blood, collected at week 4, from a patient treated with tofacitinib. The sequence derives from a human donor with alopecia areata. V is TRBV27 and J is TRBJ2-7, with D unclear. The CDR3 loop reads CASSFKDRASYEQYF. DNA of the CDR3: TGTGCCAGCAGTTTTAAGGACCGAGCATCCTACGAGCAGTACTTC.